This T cell receptor (beta chain) was recovered during a study of T cells after yellow fever vaccination. Template switching with 5'RACE generated the TCR cDNA and added a universal primer site and UMIs. TCRdb reprocessed the 5' RACE reads via MiXCR and lists one record per CDR3 protein. The sample contains under 300,000 distinct CDR3 sequences, under 15% of which appear only once. The study's findings and limits: Shared CD4/CD8 clonotypes were a small share, likely from convergent recombination. Reappearance after the booster was seen for most primary-vaccination clones, at around 95% CD4 and 70% to 90% CD8.

This clonotype was seen at least ten times. No antigen is known for it. Germline V gene data show CDR1 as KGHSH and CDR2 as LQKENI. V lost 4 bases, J lost 4 bases, and 5 bases lay in between. The CDR3 is 12 residues long. The genes are TRBV18 and TRBJ2-1; D is unresolved. The sequence derives from a young man who received the YFV17D yellow fever vaccine. The sample in question was CD4+ T cells sorted from PBMCs, obtained 45 days after the yellow fever booster vaccination. As DNA, the CDR3 is TGTGCCAGCTCACATGAGTACAATGAGCAGTTCTTC. Residues: CASSHEYNEQFF. Variable domain in full (rest from reference TRBV18 and TRBJ2-1): NAGVMQNPRHLVRRRGQEARLRCSPMKGHSHVYWYRQLPEEGLKFMVYLQKENIIDESGMPKERFSAEFPKEGPSILRIQQVVRGDSAAYFCASSHEYNEQFFGPGTRLTVL.